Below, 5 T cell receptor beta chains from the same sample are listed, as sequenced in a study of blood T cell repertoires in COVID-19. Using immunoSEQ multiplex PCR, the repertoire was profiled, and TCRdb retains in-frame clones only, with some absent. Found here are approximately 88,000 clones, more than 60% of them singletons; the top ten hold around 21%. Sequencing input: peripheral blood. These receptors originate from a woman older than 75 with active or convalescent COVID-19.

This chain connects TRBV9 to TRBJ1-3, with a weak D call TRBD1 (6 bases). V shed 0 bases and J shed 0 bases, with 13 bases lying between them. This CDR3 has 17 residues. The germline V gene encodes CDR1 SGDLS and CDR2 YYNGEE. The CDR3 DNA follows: TGTGCCAGCAGCGTAGAGTGGGGGCCTGGCTCTGGAAACACCATATATTTT. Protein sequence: CASSVEWGPGSGNTIYF.

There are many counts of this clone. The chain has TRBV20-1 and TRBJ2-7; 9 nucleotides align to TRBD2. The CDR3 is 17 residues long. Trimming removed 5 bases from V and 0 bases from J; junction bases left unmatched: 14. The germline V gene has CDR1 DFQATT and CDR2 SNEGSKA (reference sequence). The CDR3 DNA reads TGCAGTGCTCGTGTGACAAGCGGGGGGCAGCCCTCCTACGAGCAGTACTTC. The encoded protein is CSARVTSGGQPSYEQYF.

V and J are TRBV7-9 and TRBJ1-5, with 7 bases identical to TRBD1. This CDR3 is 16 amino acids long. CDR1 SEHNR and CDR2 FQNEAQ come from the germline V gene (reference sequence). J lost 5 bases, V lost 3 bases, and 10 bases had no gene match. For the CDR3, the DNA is TGTGCCAGCAGCTTTCCCTTAAGGGACAGTGATCAGCCCCAGCATTTT. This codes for CASSFPLRDSDQPQHF.

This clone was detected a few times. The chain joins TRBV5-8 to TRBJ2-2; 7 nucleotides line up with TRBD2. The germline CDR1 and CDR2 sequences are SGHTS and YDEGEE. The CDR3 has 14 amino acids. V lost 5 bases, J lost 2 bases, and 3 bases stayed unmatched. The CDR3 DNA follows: TGTGCCAGCAGGCCGGGGGGTAACACCGGGGAGCTGTTTTTT. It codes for CASRPGGNTGELFF. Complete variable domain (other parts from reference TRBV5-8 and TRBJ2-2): EAGVTQSPTHLIKTRGQQATLRCSPISGHTSVYWYQQALGLGLQFLLWYDEGEERNRGNFPPRFSGRQFPNYSSELNVNALELEDSALYLCASRPGGNTGELFFGEGSRLTVL.

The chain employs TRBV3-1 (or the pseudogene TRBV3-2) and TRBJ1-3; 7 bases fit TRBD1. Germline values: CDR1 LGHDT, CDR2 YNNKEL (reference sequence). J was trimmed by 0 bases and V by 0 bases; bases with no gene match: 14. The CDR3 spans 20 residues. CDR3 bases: TGTGCCAGCAGCCAAGATCGGCCAGGGGGTAGGGGCCTCTCTGGAAACACCATATATTTT. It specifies CASSQDRPGGRGLSGNTIYF.